This passage covers 18 T cell receptor beta chains from one sample sequenced in a study of T cells after yellow fever vaccination. TCRdb reanalysed the 5' RACE reads using MiXCR and keeps one entry per CDR3 protein. Here the sample spans 450,000 to 650,000 distinct CDR3 sequences, around a fifth being singletons. The sample was PBMCs, taken about 21 days after the first yellow fever vaccination. The receptors were sampled from a man aged 18 to 35 who received the YFV17D yellow fever vaccine.

This chain links TRBV4-1 with TRBJ2-7; D might be TRBD1 (6 bases). There are 13 residues in the CDR3. V was shortened by 4 bases and J by 4 bases, with 11 bases between the two germline ends. The V gene's germline CDR1 is MGHRA and CDR2 YSYEKL. This chain's CDR3 is CASSRGQIYEQYF. The CDR3 region has the DNA TGCGCCAGCAGCCGAGGACAGATATACGAGCAGTACTTC.

The gene calls are TRBV13 and TRBJ1-2, with D unclear. Germline CDR1 reads PRHDT; CDR2 reads FYEKMQ (reference sequence). V lost 0 bases, J lost 4 bases, and 9 bases lay in between. This CDR3 has 14 residues. CDR3 in DNA: TGTGCCAGCAGCTTAGGCCTTGGGAGCTATGGCTACACCTTC. Translated: CASSLGLGSYGYTF.

This clonotype was picked up a small number of times. The V gene is TRBV7-2, the J gene TRBJ1-2, with TRBD1 matching over 11 bases. CDR1 SGHTA and CDR2 FQGNSA come from the germline V gene. The CDR3 is made up of 15 amino acids. V was clipped by 6 bases and J by 3 bases; unmatched bases: 6. The CDR3 sequence is CASRYPGQGDYGYTF. DNA for the CDR3: TGTGCCAGCAGATATCCGGGACAGGGGGACTATGGCTACACCTTC.

This chain links TRBV12-3 or TRBV12-4 with TRBJ1-4, with 9 positions matching TRBD1. The CDR3 is made up of 13 amino acids. V trimming: 6 bases; J trimming: 8 bases; junction bases outside the gene matches: 4. CDR3 coding DNA: TGTGCCAGCAGCACAGGGGGCTGGGAAAAACTGTTTTTT. This translates into CASSTGGWEKLFF.

This clonotype was observed a few times. The rearrangement joins TRBV5-6 to TRBJ2-5; 10 bases agree with TRBD2. The CDR3 is made up of 14 amino acids. The V segment lost 1 base and the J segment 7 bases; nucleotides outside the gene matches: 4. Per the germline V gene, CDR1 is SGHDT and CDR2 is YYEEEE. The CDR3 DNA reads TGTGCCAGCAGCTTGTTAGCGGGGGGAGGGACCCAGTACTTC. Amino acids: CASSLLAGGGTQYF.

This clonotype was counted at least ten times. The V gene is TRBV5-1, the J gene TRBJ2-2; no reliable D call. Trimming cost V 4 bases and J 3 bases, with 13 bases left between them. The CDR3 spans 15 residues. Germline V gene sequence: CDR1 SGHRS, CDR2 YFSETQ. The CDR3 sequence: CASSPDSLHTGELFF. The CDR3 region has the DNA TGCGCCAGCAGCCCCGACTCCCTCCACACCGGGGAGCTGTTTTTT.

The CDR3 region is CASSLGYRGGNIQYF. The CDR3 nucleotides read TGTGCCAGCAGCTTAGGGTACAGGGGTGGGAACATTCAGTACTTC. This rearrangement joins TRBV7-8 to TRBJ2-4; TRBD1 matches 7 bases. This CDR3 is built from 15 residues. Germline CDR1 SGHVS, CDR2 FQNEAQ. With V trimmed by 1 base and J by 7 bases, 7 bases remained unmatched.

This clonotype has just a few counts. The chain combines TRBV25-1 with TRBJ1-2; perhaps TRBD1 as D (6 bases). V was cut by 1 base and J by 6 bases, with 12 bases left in between. This CDR3 has 14 amino acids. Looked up from germline, CDR1 is MGHDK and CDR2 is SYGVNS. This chain's CDR3 is CASSELLQGHGYTF. CDR3 bases: TGTGCCAGCAGTGAATTGCTACAGGGTCATGGCTACACCTTC.

In its sample, this clonotype was seen a few times. The chain carries TRBV10-2 and TRBJ2-1; either TRBD1 or TRBD2 may supply D (6 bases each). The CDR3 totals 14 residues. Germline values: CDR1 WSHSY, CDR2 SAAADI. V was clipped by 4 bases and J by 9 bases, with 16 bases between them. The CDR3 DNA follows: TGCGCCAGCAGTGCGGGGGCGCTGAGTACTGAGCAGTTCTTC. This codes for CASSAGALSTEQFF.

This clonotype has more than one count but fewer than ten. This chain uses TRBV7-2 with TRBJ1-2; 8 nucleotides line up with TRBD1. V dropped 0 bases and J dropped 4; count of bases not matched to a gene: 7. Germline-derived CDR1 and CDR2 are SGHTA and FQGNSA. The CDR3 is made up of 16 amino acids. CDR3 nucleotide sequence: TGTGCCAGCAGCTTAGCCCGGACAGGGAAGACCTATGGCTACACCTTC. This codes for CASSLARTGKTYGYTF.

The chain combines TRBV7-8 with TRBJ2-1, with a tentative D call TRBD2 (6 bases). Germline V gene lookup returns CDR1 SGHVS and CDR2 FQNEAQ. Trimming stripped 0 bases from V and 8 bases from J, with 11 bases between. This CDR3 contains 14 residues. In nucleotides, the CDR3 is TGTGCCAGCAGCTTAGCGCCGGGGGATCATGAGCAGTTCTTC. Its translation: CASSLAPGDHEQFF.

The chain uses TRBV12-3 or TRBV12-4 and TRBJ2-7; 7 nucleotides align to TRBD1. The CDR3 contains 17 residues. Trimming took 5 bases from V and 1 from J; bases not matched to a gene: 14. As DNA, the CDR3 is TGTGCCAGCAGTCTGGAAGATACAGGGGTTAGTTCCTACGAGCAGTACGTC. Protein: CASSLEDTGVSSYEQYV.

This clonotype occurred a few times. The V and J genes are TRBV5-4 and TRBJ2-3; 7 bases fit TRBD2. After removal of 0 bases from V and 2 bases from J, the junction contained 3 bases not matched to a gene. The CDR3 sequence is 15 residues long. Germline V gene lookup returns CDR1 SGHNT and CDR2 YYREEE (reference sequence). This CDR3 is CASSLGTRDTDTQYF. The CDR3 bases are TGTGCCAGCAGCTTGGGGACTAGGGACACAGATACGCAGTATTTT. Full variable domain (outside the CDR3, taken from reference TRBV5-4 and TRBJ2-3): ETGVTQSPTHLIKTRGQQVTLRCSSQSGHNTVSWYQQALGQGPQFIFQYYREEENGRGNFPPRFSGLQFPNYSSELNVNALELDDSALYLCASSLGTRDTDTQYFGPGTRLTVL.

J is TRBJ2-3 and V is TRBV28, with 8 bases fitting TRBD2. With 8 bases clipped from V and 5 bases from J, the junction kept 12 bases outside the gene matches. CDR1 and CDR2 from the germline V gene are MDHEN and SYDVKM. CDR3 size: 15 residues. CDR3 in amino acids: CASGLGGGGIDTQYF. CDR3 DNA sequence: TGTGCCAGCGGCCTCGGGGGGGGGGGCATAGATACGCAGTATTTT.

The chain employs TRBV28 and TRBJ1-2, with 7 bases matching TRBD1. V lost 1 base and J lost 8; bases outside the gene matches: 7. The CDR3 has 14 residues. Germline values: CDR1 MDHEN, CDR2 SYDVKM. CDR3 in amino acids: CASSLYRQGWGYTF. CDR3 DNA: TGTGCCAGCAGTTTATATCGACAGGGATGGGGCTACACCTTC.

This clonotype was seen only a few times. The chain uses TRBV5-1 and TRBJ2-1, with D hard to call. The length of the CDR3 is 16 residues. With 4 bases removed from V and 0 bases from J, the gap between germline ends came to 14 bases. CDR1 and CDR2 (germline): SGHRS, YFSETQ. The CDR3 coding sequence is TGCGCCAGCAGCGGCTCCCACTTGAGCTCCTACAATGAGCAGTTCTTC. Protein: CASSGSHLSSYNEQFF. Drawing the rest from reference TRBV5-1 and TRBJ2-1, the complete variable domain is KAGVTQTPRYLIKTRGQQVTLSCSPISGHRSVSWYQQTPGQGLQFLFEYFSETQRNKGNFPGRFSGRQFSNSRSEMNVSTLELGDSALYLCASSGSHLSSYNEQFFGPGTRLTVL.

This clonotype was detected many times. The chain joins TRBV7-2 to TRBJ2-1, with D hard to call. The CDR3 sequence is 16 residues long. V lost 11 bases to trimming and J lost 0 bases, with 20 bases between them. Germline CDR1 SGHTA, CDR2 FQGNSA. The CDR3 is CASGTLGLSSYNEQFF. CDR3 bases: TGTGCCTCCGGTACCTTGGGCCTGAGCTCCTACAATGAGCAGTTCTTC.

The chain is built from TRBV20-1 and TRBJ1-2; the D gene is possibly TRBD1 (5 bases). In germline, CDR1 is DFQATT, CDR2 SNEGSKA (reference sequence). The CDR3 consists of 13 residues. V dropped 0 bases and J dropped 4 bases, with 9 bases sitting between them. CDR3 sequence reads: CSARDEGSYGYTF. The CDR3 region has the DNA TGCAGTGCTAGAGATGAGGGGAGCTATGGCTACACCTTC.